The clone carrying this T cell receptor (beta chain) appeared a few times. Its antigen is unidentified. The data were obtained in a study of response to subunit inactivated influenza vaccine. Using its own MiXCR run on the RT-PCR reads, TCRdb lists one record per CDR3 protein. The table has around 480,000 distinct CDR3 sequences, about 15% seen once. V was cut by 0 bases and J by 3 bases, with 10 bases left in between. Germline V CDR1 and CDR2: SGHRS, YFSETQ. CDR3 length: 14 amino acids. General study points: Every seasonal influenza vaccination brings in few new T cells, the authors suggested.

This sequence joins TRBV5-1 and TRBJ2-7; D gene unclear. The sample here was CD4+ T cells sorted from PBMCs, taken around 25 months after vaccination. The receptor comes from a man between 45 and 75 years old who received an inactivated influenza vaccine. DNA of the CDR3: TGCGCCAGCAGCTTGGGTGTGAATCGCTACGAGCAGTACTTC. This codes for CASSLGVNRYEQYF.